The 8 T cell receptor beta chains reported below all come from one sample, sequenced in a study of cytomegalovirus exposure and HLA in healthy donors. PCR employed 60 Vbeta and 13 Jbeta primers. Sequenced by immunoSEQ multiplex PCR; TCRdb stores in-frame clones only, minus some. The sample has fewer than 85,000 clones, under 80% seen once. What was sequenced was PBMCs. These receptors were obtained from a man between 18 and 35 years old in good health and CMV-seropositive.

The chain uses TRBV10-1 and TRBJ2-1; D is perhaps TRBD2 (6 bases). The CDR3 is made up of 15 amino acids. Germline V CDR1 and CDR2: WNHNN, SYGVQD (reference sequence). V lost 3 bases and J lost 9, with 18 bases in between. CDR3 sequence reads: CASSEGSGFSGEQFF. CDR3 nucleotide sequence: TGCGCCAGCAGTGAAGGTAGCGGTTTCTCCGGTGAGCAGTTCTTC.

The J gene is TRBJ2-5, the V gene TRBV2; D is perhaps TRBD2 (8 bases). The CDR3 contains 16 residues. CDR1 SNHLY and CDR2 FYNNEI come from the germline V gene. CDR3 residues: CALQGEREIDQETQYF. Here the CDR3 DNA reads TGTGCACTCCAGGGGGAGCGGGAGATAGACCAAGAGACCCAGTACTTC.

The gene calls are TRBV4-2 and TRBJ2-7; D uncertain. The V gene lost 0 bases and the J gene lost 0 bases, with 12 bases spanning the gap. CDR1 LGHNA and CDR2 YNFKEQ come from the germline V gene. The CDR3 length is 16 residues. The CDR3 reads CASSQDITLSSYEQYF. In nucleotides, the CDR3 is TGTGCCAGCAGCCAAGATATAACGTTGAGCTCCTACGAGCAGTACTTC.

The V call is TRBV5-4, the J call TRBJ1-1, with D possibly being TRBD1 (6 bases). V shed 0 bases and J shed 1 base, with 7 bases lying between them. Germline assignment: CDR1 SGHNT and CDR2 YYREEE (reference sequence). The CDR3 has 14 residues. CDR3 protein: CASSLAGENTEAFF. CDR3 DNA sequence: TGTGCCAGCAGCTTGGCAGGGGAGAACACTGAAGCTTTCTTT.

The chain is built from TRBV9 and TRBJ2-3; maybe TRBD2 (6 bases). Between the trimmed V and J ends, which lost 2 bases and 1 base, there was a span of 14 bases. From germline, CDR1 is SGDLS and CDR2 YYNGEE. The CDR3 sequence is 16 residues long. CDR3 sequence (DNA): TGTGCCAGCAGCGTGGCTGGGGTAGCGGGCACAGATACGCAGTATTTT. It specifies CASSVAGVAGTDTQYF.

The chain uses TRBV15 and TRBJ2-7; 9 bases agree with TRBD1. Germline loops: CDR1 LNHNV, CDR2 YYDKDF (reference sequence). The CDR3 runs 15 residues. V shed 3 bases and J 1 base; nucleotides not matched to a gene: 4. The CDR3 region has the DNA TGTGCCACCAGCAGGACAGGGGGTCGGTCCTACGAGCAGTACTTC. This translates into CATSRTGGRSYEQYF. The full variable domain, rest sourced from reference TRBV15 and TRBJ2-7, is DAMVIQNPRYQVTQFGKPVTLSCSQTLNHNVMYWYQQKSSQAPKLLFHYYDKDFNNEADTPDNFQSRRPNTSFCFLDIRSPGLGDTAMYLCATSRTGGRSYEQYFGPGTRLTVT.

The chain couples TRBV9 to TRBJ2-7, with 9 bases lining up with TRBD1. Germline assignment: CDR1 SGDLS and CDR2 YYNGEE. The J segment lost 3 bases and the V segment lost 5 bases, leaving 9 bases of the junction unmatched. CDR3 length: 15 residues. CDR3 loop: CASSPTGTGYYEQYF. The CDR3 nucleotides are TGTGCCAGCAGTCCTACCGGGACAGGGTACTACGAGCAGTACTTC.

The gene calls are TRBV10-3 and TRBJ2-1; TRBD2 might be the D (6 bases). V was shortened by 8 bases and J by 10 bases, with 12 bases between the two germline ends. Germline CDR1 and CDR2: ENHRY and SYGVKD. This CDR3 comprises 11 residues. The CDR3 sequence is CAIGDFDEQFF. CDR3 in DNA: TGTGCCATCGGGGACTTTGACGAGCAGTTCTTC.